Shown below are 10 T cell receptor beta chains from a single sample sequenced in a study of T-cell reconstitution after alpha-beta-depleted transplantation in children (dated by TCRdb to the mid-2010s). Receptor amplification or capture employed PCR. TCRdb lists the instrument as Illumina HiSeq 2500. TCR libraries were prepared with molecular barcoding, using unique molecular identifiers to normalize TCRbeta repertoire quantification. TCRdb redid the processing of the public reads, applying fastp at Q25 and MiXCR, and retained in-frame beta chains. Duplicate CDR3 protein sequences are folded into a single record with the most common DNA and genes. This sample is represented by about 500,000 distinct CDR3 sequences; less than 35% of them were singletons. The ten biggest clones cover under 3% of the sample. The starting material was PBMCs from the stem cell graft donor, obtained from the stem cell graft. These receptors originate from a human donor who donated a stem cell graft to a child with aplastic anemia.

This clonotype has a handful of counts. The rearrangement uses TRBV15 and TRBJ1-1; tentative D call: TRBD1 (5 bases). The V end lost 1 base, the J end lost 0 bases, and 12 bases lay between the germline ends. Germline V gene lookup returns CDR1 LNHNV and CDR2 YYDKDF (reference sequence). The CDR3 runs 16 residues. CDR3 in DNA: TGTGCCACCAGCAGAGCATCGGGACGCTTGAACACTGAAGCTTTCTTT. Translation: CATSRASGRLNTEAFF.

This chain connects TRBV20-1 to TRBJ2-1; D ambiguous. V lost 6 bases, J lost 0 bases, and 9 bases lay in between. Germline V gene lookup returns CDR1 DFQATT and CDR2 SNEGSKA (reference sequence). The CDR3 is 13 amino acids. The CDR3 loop reads CSAPHPSYNEQFF. CDR3 nucleotides: TGCAGTGCCCCACACCCCTCCTACAATGAGCAGTTCTTC.

Only a few counts were recorded for this clonotype. This chain uses TRBV27 with TRBJ2-3, with D possibly matching TRBD2 (5 bases). The V gene lost 3 bases and the J gene lost 3 bases, with 13 bases spanning the gap. Germline V CDR1 and CDR2: MNHEY, SMNVEV (reference sequence). This CDR3 comprises 15 residues. CDR3 coding DNA: TGTGCCAGCAGTTTGATCGCGGGTGATACAGATACGCAGTATTTT. This codes for CASSLIAGDTDTQYF.

The chain employs TRBV28 and TRBJ2-5; no firm D call. This CDR3 region has 13 residues. The germline V and J ends were trimmed by 9 bases and 5 bases, with 16 bases remaining between them. Germline lookup yields CDR1 MDHEN and CDR2 SYDVKM. The CDR3: CASRREFGETQYF. CDR3 DNA sequence: TGTGCCAGTAGGAGAGAATTCGGGGAGACCCAGTACTTC.

J is TRBJ1-5 and V is TRBV6-1; D is unresolved. Germline V gene data show CDR1 as MNHNS and CDR2 as SASEGT. The CDR3 loop spans 14 amino acids. Trimming took 1 base from V and 6 from J, leaving 10 bases between them. The chain's CDR3 is CASSEGQATQPQHF. CDR3 nucleotides: TGTGCCAGCAGTGAAGGGCAGGCCACTCAGCCCCAGCATTTT.

This chain links TRBV5-6 with TRBJ2-7, with TRBD2 as a possible D gene (5 bases). The CDR3 consists of 13 residues. The ends were cut back, 0 bases at V and 4 bases at J, with 8 bases in the middle. Germline lookup yields CDR1 SGHDT and CDR2 YYEEEE. The CDR3 loop reads CASSLARGYEQYV. Here the CDR3 DNA reads TGTGCCAGCAGCTTGGCCCGGGGATACGAGCAGTACGTC.

The gene calls are TRBV7-9 and TRBJ1-1; TRBD1 is a possible D gene (5 bases). V was shortened by 6 bases and J by 0 bases, with 14 bases between the two germline ends. Germline V gives CDR1 SEHNR, CDR2 FQNEAQ (reference sequence). The CDR3 is made up of 15 amino acids. CDR3 sequence (DNA): TGTGCCAGCAGTACAGTGACAGCCTTGAACACTGAAGCTTTCTTT. This gives the protein CASSTVTALNTEAFF.

This clonotype occurred once. V gene TRBV9 combines with J gene TRBJ1-1, with D possibly being TRBD1 (5 bases). Germline CDR1 is SGDLS and CDR2 is YYNGEE. CDR3 length: 15 residues. V was trimmed by 0 bases and J by 7 bases, leaving 16 bases between them. CDR3 DNA: TGTGCCAGCAGCGTAGGGAGTACAGGCCGGAATGAAGCTTTCTTT. It yields the protein CASSVGSTGRNEAFF.

This clonotype has only a few counts. As DNA, the CDR3 is TGCAGCGTTGAGGTTAGGGGGCCACGGAGGACTGAAGCTTTCTTT. Translating it yields CSVEVRGPRRTEAFF. The V gene is TRBV29-1, the J gene TRBJ1-1; TRBD1 aligns across 7 bases. The ends lost 3 bases at V and 5 bases at J; junction bases unmatched: 12. This CDR3 contains 15 residues. Germline V gene sequence: CDR1 SQVTM, CDR2 ANQGSEA.

This clonotype appeared a few times. This sequence joins TRBV4-3 and TRBJ1-1; no firm D call. The CDR3 sequence is 15 residues long. CDR1 LGHNA and CDR2 YSLEER come from the germline V gene. Trimming shortened V by 1 base and J by 2 bases, and 11 bases separated the two germline ends. The chain's CDR3 is CASSQAFEGNTEAFF. The DNA for the CDR3 is TGCGCCAGCAGCCAAGCTTTCGAGGGTAACACTGAAGCTTTCTTT.